This T cell receptor beta chain stems from a study of T cell changes during pregnancy in multiple sclerosis. TCRdb's copy holds only in-frame clones and misses some; the assay was immunoSEQ multiplex PCR. The sample carries 65,000 to 85,000 clones, around nine tenths recorded once. The CDR3 runs to 18 residues. The J segment lost 5 bases and the V segment lost 0 bases, leaving 14 bases of the junction unmatched. Specimen: CD4+ T cells from peripheral blood mononuclear cells, collected after pregnancy. The sequence derives from a female donor with multiple sclerosis, enrolled in a pregnancy study. This chain connects TRBV5-3 to TRBJ2-7; 10 bases fit TRBD2. TRBV5-3 is labeled an ORF, and its function is uncertain. The chain's CDR3 is CARSLVVGALAGSDEQYF. The CDR3 region has the DNA TGTGCCAGAAGCTTGGTTGTGGGAGCACTAGCGGGGTCCGACGAGCAGTACTTC.